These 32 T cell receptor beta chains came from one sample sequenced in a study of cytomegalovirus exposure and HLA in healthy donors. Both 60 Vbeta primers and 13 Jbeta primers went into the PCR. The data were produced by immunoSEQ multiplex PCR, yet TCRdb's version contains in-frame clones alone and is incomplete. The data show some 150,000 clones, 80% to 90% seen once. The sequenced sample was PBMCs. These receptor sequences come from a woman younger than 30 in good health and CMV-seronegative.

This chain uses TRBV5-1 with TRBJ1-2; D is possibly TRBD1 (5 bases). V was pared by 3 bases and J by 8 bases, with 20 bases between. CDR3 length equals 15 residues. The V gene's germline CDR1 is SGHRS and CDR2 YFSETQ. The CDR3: CASSWSTARLEGYTF. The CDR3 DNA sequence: TGCGCCAGCAGCTGGTCGACAGCCCGCCTCGAAGGCTACACCTTC.

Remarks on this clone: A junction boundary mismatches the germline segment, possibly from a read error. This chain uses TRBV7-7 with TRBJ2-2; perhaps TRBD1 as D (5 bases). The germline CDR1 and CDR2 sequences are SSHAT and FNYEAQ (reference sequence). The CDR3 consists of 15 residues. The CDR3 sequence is CASSLGASWAGELFF. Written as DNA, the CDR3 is TGTGCTAGCAGCTTAGGGGCCTCCTGGGCCGGGGAGCTGTTTTTT.

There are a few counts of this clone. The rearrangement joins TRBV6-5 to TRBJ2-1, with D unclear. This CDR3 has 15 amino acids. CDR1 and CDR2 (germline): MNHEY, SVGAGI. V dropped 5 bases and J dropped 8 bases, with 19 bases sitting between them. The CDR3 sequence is CASSASSDGSHEQFF. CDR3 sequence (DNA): TGTGCCAGCAGTGCTTCCAGTGACGGTAGCCATGAGCAGTTCTTC.

CDR3 nucleotide sequence: TGCGCCAGCAGCATTAACCAGGGTATGCTTTGCGAGCAGTACTTC. Amino acid sequence: CASSINQGMLCEQYF. The chain employs TRBV5-1 and TRBJ2-7; D is possibly TRBD1 (5 bases). Trimming left V 4 bases short and J 6 bases short, with 20 bases between. Per germline, CDR1 SGHRS and CDR2 YFSETQ. The CDR3 length is 15 residues. The whole variable domain, remainder taken from reference TRBV5-1 and TRBJ2-7, is KAGVTQTPRYLIKTRGQQVTLSCSPISGHRSVSWYQQTPGQGLQFLFEYFSETQRNKGNFPGRFSGRQFSNSRSEMNVSTLELGDSALYLCASSINQGMLCEQYFGPGTRLTVT.

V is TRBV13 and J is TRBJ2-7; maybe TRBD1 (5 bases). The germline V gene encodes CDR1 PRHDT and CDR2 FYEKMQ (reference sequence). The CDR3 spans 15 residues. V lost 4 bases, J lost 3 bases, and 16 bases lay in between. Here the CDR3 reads CASSSGPTALYEQYF. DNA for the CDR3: TGTGCCAGCAGCTCCGGACCGACAGCTCTCTACGAGCAGTACTTC.

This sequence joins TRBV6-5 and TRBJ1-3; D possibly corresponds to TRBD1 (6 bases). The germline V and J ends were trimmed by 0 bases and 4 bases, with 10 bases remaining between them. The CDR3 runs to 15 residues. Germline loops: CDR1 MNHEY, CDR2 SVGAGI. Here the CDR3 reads CASSYSAGAGNTIYF. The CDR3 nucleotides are TGTGCCAGCAGTTACTCGGCAGGGGCCGGAAACACCATATATTTT.

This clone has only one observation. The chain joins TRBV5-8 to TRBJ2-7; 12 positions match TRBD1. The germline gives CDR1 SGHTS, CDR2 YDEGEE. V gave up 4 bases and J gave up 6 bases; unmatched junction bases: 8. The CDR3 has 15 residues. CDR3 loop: CASSLDGDRGPEQYF. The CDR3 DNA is TGTGCCAGCAGCCTGGATGGGGACAGGGGGCCCGAGCAGTACTTC.

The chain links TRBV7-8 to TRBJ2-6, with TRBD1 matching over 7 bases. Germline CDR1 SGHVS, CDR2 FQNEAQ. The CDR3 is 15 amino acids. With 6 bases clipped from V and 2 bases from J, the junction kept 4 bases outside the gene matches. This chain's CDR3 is CASRLQGAGANVLTF. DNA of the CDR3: TGTGCCAGCAGACTTCAGGGGGCTGGGGCCAACGTCCTGACTTTC.

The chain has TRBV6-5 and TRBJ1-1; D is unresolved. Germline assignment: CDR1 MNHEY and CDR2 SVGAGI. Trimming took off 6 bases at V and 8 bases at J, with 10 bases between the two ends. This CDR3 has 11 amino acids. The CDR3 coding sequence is TGTGCCAGCAGCTACCTGGAGGAAGCTTTCTTT. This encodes CASSYLEEAFF.

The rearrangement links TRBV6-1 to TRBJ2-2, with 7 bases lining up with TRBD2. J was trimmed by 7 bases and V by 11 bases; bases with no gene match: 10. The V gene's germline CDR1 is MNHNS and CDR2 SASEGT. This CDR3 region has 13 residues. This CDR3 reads CAGGWEGSGELFF. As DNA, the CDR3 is TGTGCCGGGGGGTGGGAGGGCAGCGGGGAGCTGTTTTTT.

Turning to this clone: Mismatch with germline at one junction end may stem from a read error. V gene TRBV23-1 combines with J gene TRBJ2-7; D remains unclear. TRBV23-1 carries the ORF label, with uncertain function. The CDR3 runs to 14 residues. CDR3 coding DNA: TGCGCCAGCGGTCAGCACACAGTCTCCTACGAGCAGTACTTC. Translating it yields CASGQHTVSYEQYF.

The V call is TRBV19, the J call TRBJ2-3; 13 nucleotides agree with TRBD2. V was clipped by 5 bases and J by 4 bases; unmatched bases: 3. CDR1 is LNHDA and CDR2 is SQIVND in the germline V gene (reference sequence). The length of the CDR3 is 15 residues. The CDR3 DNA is TGTGCCAGTAGTCGGACTAGCGGGAGTGCAGATACGCAGTATTTT. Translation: CASSRTSGSADTQYF.

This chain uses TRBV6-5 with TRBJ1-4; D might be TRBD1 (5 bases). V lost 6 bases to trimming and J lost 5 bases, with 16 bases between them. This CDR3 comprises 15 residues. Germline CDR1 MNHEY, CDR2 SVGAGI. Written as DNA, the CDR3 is TGTGCCAGCAGGAGAGAGCCGGGGGGGAATGAAAAACTGTTTTTT. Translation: CASRREPGGNEKLFF.

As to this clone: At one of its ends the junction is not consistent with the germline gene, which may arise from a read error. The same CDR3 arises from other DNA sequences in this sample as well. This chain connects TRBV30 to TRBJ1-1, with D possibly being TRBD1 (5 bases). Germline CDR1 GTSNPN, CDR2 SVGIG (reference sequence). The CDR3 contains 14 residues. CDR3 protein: CAWSKGRGETEAFF. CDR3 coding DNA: TGTGCCTGGAGTAAAGGGAGGGGTGAGACTGAGGCTTTCTTT.

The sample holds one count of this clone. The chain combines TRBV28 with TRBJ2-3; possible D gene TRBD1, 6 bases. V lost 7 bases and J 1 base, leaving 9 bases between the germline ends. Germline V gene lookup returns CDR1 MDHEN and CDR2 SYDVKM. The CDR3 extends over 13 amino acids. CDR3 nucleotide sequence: TGTGCCAGCATCGAGGGGGGCACAGATACGCAGTATTTT. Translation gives CASIEGGTDTQYF.

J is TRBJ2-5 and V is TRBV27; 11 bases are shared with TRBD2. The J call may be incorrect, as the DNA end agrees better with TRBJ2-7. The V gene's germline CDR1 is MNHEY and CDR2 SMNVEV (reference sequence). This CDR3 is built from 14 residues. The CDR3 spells CASSNPGLADEQYF. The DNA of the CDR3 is TGTGCCAGCAGTAATCCGGGACTAGCGGACGAGCAGTACTTC.

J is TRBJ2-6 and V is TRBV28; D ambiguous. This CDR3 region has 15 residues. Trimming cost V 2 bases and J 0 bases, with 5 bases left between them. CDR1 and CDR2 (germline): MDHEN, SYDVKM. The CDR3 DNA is TGTGCCAGCAGTTTAATCGGCTCTGGGGCCAACGTCCTGACTTTC. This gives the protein CASSLIGSGANVLTF.

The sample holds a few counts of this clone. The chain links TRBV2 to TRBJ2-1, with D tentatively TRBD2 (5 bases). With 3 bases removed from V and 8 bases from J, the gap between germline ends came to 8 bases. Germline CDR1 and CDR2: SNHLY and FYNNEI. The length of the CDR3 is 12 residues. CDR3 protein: CASSEEAHEQFF. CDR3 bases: TGTGCCAGCAGTGAGGAGGCCCATGAGCAGTTCTTC. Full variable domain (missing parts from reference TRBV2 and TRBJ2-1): EPEVTQTPSHQVTQMGQEVILRCVPISNHLYFYWYRQILGQKVEFLVSFYNNEISEKSEIFDDQFSVERPDGSNFTLKIRSTKLEDSAMYFCASSEEAHEQFFGPGTRLTVL.

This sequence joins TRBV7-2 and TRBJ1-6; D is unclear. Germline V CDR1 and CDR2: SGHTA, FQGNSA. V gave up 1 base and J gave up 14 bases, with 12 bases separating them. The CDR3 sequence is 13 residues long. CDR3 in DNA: TGTGCCAGCAGCTTAGGATACGGGAGGTCCCTCCACTTT. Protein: CASSLGYGRSLHF.

As DNA, the CDR3 is TGTGCCAGCTTAGGCTCCGGGACAGAGGGGCCCCAGCATTTT. This codes for CASLGSGTEGPQHF. The V gene is TRBV28, the J gene TRBJ1-5; 7 bases are shared with TRBD1. There are 14 residues in the CDR3. With V trimmed by 8 bases and J by 9 bases, 13 bases remained unmatched. Germline CDR1 MDHEN, CDR2 SYDVKM.

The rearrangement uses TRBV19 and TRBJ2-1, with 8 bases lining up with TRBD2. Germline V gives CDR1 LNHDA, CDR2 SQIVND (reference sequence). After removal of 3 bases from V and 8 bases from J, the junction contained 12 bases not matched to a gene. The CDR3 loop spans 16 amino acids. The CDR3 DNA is TGTGCCAGTAGTATGCTCGGCGGGAGGAGGGTCGATGAGCAGTTCTTC. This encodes CASSMLGGRRVDEQFF. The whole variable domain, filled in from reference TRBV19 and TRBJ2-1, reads DGGITQSPKYLFRKEGQNVTLSCEQNLNHDAMYWYRQDPGQGLRLIYYSQIVNDFQKGDIAEGYSVSREKKESFPLTVTSAQKNPTAFYLCASSMLGGRRVDEQFFGPGTRLTVL.

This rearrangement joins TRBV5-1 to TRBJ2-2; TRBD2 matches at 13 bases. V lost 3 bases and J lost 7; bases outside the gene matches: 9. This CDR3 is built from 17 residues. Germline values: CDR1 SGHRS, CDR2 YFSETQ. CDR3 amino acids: CASSWTSGSLVVGELFF. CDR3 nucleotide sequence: TGCGCCAGCAGCTGGACTAGCGGGAGTTTAGTCGTCGGGGAGCTGTTTTTT. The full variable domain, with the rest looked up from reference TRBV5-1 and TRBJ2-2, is KAGVTQTPRYLIKTRGQQVTLSCSPISGHRSVSWYQQTPGQGLQFLFEYFSETQRNKGNFPGRFSGRQFSNSRSEMNVSTLELGDSALYLCASSWTSGSLVVGELFFGEGSRLTVL.

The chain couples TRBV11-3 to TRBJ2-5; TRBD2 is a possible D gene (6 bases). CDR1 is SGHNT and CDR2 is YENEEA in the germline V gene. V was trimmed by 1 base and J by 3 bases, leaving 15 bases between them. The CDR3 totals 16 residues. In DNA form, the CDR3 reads TGTGCCAGCAGCTTAGCCACTTTGGGGGGAGAAGAGACCCAGTACTTC. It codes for CASSLATLGGEETQYF.

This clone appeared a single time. In nucleotides, the CDR3 is TGTGCCAGCAGCTCAACCGGGAAGCAAGAGACCCAGTACTTC. Amino acids: CASSSTGKQETQYF. The gene calls are TRBV7-9 and TRBJ2-5; tentative D call: TRBD2 (5 bases). The CDR3 spans 14 residues. CDR1 and CDR2 from the germline V gene are SEHNR and FQNEAQ (reference sequence). V lost 4 bases and J lost 2, with 11 bases in between. Full variable domain (missing parts from reference TRBV7-9 and TRBJ2-5): DTGVSQNPRHKITKRGQNVTFRCDPISEHNRLYWYRQTLGQGPEFLTYFQNEAQLEKSRLLSDRFSAERPKGSFSTLEIQRTEQGDSAMYLCASSSTGKQETQYFGPGTRLLVL.

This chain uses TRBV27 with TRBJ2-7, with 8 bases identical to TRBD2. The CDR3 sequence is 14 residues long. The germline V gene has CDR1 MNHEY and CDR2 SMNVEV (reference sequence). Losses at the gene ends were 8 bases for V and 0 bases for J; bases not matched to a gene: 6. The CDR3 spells CASSKRENSYEQYF. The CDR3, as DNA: TGTGCCAGCTCCAAGCGGGAGAACTCCTACGAGCAGTACTTC.

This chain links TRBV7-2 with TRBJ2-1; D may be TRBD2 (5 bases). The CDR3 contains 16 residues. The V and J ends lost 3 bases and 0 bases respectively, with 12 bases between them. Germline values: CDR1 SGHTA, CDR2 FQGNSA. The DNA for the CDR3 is TGTGCCAGCAGCTTCCTTGGAGGCTCCTCCTACAATGAGCAGTTCTTC. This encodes CASSFLGGSSYNEQFF.

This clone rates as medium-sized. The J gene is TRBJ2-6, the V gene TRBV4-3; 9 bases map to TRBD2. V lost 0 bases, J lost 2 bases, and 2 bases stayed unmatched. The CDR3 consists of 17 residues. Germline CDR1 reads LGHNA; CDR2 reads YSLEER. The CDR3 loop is CASSQDPSGTGANVLTF. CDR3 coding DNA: TGCGCCAGCAGCCAAGATCCTAGCGGGACTGGGGCCAACGTCCTGACTTTC.

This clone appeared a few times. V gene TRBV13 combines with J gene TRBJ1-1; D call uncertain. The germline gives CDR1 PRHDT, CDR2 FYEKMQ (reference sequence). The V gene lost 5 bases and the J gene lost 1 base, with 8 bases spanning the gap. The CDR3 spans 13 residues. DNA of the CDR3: TGTGCCAGCAGCCCCCGGGGGAACACTGAAGCTTTCTTT. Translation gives CASSPRGNTEAFF.

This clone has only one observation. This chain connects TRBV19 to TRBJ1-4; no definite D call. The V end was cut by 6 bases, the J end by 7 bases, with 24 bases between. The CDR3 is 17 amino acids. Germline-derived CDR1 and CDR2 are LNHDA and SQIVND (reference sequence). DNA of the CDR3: TGTGCCAGTAGCCCAGACCTGGGCGGGTGGTCTATTGAAAAACTGTTTTTT. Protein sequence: CASSPDLGGWSIEKLFF.

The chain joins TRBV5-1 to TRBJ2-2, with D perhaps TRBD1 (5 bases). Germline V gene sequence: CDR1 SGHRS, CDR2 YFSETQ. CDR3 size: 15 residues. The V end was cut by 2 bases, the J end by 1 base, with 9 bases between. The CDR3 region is CASSFGHLNTGELFF. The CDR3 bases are TGCGCCAGCAGCTTCGGACACCTGAACACCGGGGAGCTGTTTTTT.

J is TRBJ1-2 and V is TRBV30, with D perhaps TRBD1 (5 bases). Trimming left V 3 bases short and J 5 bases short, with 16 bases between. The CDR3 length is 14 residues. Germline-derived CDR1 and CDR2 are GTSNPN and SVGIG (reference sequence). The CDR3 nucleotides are TGTGCCTGGAGCCACCGAAAGACAGCTTATGGCTACACCTTC. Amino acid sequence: CAWSHRKTAYGYTF. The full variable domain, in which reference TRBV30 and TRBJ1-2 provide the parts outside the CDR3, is SQTIHQWPATLVQPVGSPLSLECTVEGTSNPNLYWYRQAAGRGLQLLFYSVGIGQISSEVPQNLSASRPQDRQFILSSKKLLLSDSGFYLCAWSHRKTAYGYTFGSGTRLTVV.

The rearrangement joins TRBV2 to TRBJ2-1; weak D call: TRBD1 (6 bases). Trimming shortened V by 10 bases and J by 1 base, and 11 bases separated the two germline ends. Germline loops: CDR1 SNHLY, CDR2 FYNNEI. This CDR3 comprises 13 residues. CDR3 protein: CATQGQSYNEQFF. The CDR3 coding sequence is TGTGCCACCCAAGGACAGTCCTACAATGAGCAGTTCTTC.